The 30 T cell receptor beta chains below were found in one sample sequenced in a study of blood T cells in healthy people across ages. A second about 7 to 12 cycle PCR used barcoded and J-beta primers. In TCRdb, the 5' RACE reads were re-called with MiXCR into one record per CDR3 protein. The table records 800,000 or so distinct CDR3 sequences, roughly 60% of them present only once. The sequencing input was blood. The receptors were sampled from a man aged 30 to 45 in good health.

The V call is TRBV6-5, the J call TRBJ2-7, with D perhaps matching TRBD1 or TRBD2 (6 bases each). The V gene's germline CDR1 is MNHEY and CDR2 SVGAGI. V lost 2 bases and J lost 2, with 13 bases in between. CDR3 size: 15 residues. The CDR3 DNA follows: TGTGCCAGCAGTTACGGGGGGCACAGCCCCTACGAGCAGTACTTC. Its protein product is CASSYGGHSPYEQYF.

The rearrangement uses TRBV10-3 and TRBJ1-1; 11 bases fit TRBD1. Losses at the gene ends were 4 bases for V and 5 bases for J; bases not matched to a gene: 9. CDR1 and CDR2 from the germline V gene are ENHRY and SYGVKD. CDR3 size: 16 residues. The CDR3 is CAISAGQGAGGTEAFF. Written as DNA, the CDR3 is TGTGCCATCAGTGCCGGACAGGGGGCAGGAGGGACTGAAGCTTTCTTT.

This clonotype was seen only a few times. The gene calls are TRBV7-3 and TRBJ2-1; D call uncertain. The CDR3 sequence is 15 residues long. V lost 2 bases, J lost 7 bases, and 15 bases lay in between. The germline gives CDR1 SGHTA, CDR2 FQGTGA. CDR3 sequence: CASSLDGPRRNEQFF. The CDR3 coding sequence is TGTGCCAGCAGCTTAGACGGACCGAGGCGGAATGAGCAGTTCTTC.

CDR3: CASSDGSDTEAFF. The CDR3, as DNA: TGTGCCAGCAGTGACGGCTCGGACACTGAAGCTTTCTTT. This chain uses TRBV6-4 with TRBJ1-1; D not resolved. The germline V and J ends were trimmed by 2 bases and 3 bases, with 7 bases remaining between them. The CDR3 has 13 amino acids. From germline, CDR1 is MRHNA and CDR2 SNTAGT.

The V and J genes are TRBV29-1 and TRBJ1-2, with no clear D. Germline V gene lookup returns CDR1 SQVTM and CDR2 ANQGSEA. This CDR3 contains 15 residues. V was shortened by 4 bases and J by 5 bases, with 20 bases between the two germline ends. The CDR3 region is CSVVKEAPSGYGYTF. The DNA for the CDR3 is TGCAGCGTTGTGAAGGAGGCTCCGAGCGGATATGGCTACACCTTC.

V gene TRBV5-6 combines with J gene TRBJ2-7, with D perhaps assigned TRBD1 or TRBD2 (5 bases each). Per germline, CDR1 SGHDT and CDR2 YYEEEE. Trimming took 4 bases from V and 5 from J, leaving 16 bases between them. This CDR3 has 14 amino acids. The CDR3 protein is CASSPLGPMDEQYF. The CDR3 nucleotides are TGTGCCAGCAGCCCTCTGGGACCCATGGACGAGCAGTACTTC.

The chain combines TRBV2 with TRBJ1-4; D is unclear. The CDR3 contains 13 residues. The germline V gene encodes CDR1 SNHLY and CDR2 FYNNEI. V lost 8 bases, J lost 3 bases, and 10 bases lay in between. The CDR3 DNA sequence: TGTGCCAGCCGCGGGAGCTCTAATGAAAAACTGTTTTTT. This translates into CASRGSSNEKLFF.

V is TRBV7-9 and J is TRBJ1-5, with a possible D match to TRBD1 (5 bases). The CDR3 loop spans 16 amino acids. V dropped 1 base and J dropped 10 bases, with 20 bases sitting between them. Germline CDR1 SEHNR, CDR2 FQNEAQ (reference sequence). For the CDR3, the DNA is TGTGCCAGCAGCTTAGAGGCCGCGGTGGGGGATCTACCCCAGCATTTT. This codes for CASSLEAAVGDLPQHF.

The V and J genes are TRBV12-3 or TRBV12-4 and TRBJ1-2; D unresolved. Trimming stripped 0 bases from V and 3 bases from J, with 14 bases between. The CDR3 has 16 amino acids. The CDR3 nucleotides read TGTGCCAGCAGTTTAGCGCTCCGGTCGGCGGACTATGGCTACACCTTC. Its translation is CASSLALRSADYGYTF.

This chain links TRBV5-1 with TRBJ1-2; D ambiguous. Trimming removed 0 bases at V and 0 bases at J, with 9 bases between. There are 15 residues in the CDR3. Germline values: CDR1 SGHRS, CDR2 YFSETQ. CDR3 sequence reads: CASSLVGYTNYGYTF. CDR3 coding DNA: TGCGCCAGCAGCTTGGTGGGATACACTAACTATGGCTACACCTTC. The complete variable domain, with remaining parts taken from reference TRBV5-1 and TRBJ1-2, reads KAGVTQTPRYLIKTRGQQVTLSCSPISGHRSVSWYQQTPGQGLQFLFEYFSETQRNKGNFPGRFSGRQFSNSRSEMNVSTLELGDSALYLCASSLVGYTNYGYTFGSGTRLTVV.

The J gene is TRBJ2-5, the V gene TRBV5-1, with 13 bases fitting TRBD2. The junction had 13 bases not matched to a gene; V was cut back by 1 base and J by 4 bases. The CDR3 spans 19 residues. Germline V lookup: CDR1 SGHRS, CDR2 YFSETQ. The CDR3 nucleotides read TGCGCCAGCAGCTTGATCCATGTGCGGACTAGCGGGGGTTCAGAGACCCAGTACTTC. The encoded protein is CASSLIHVRTSGGSETQYF.

In its sample, this clonotype was seen a few times. The chain is built from TRBV7-2 and TRBJ1-2; TRBD1 is a possible D gene (6 bases). The length of the CDR3 is 15 residues. The germline V and J ends were trimmed by 1 base and 5 bases, with 14 bases remaining between them. Germline V gene sequence: CDR1 SGHTA, CDR2 FQGNSA. CDR3 sequence (DNA): TGTGCCAGCAGCTTAGATGCAGGGGCGATATATGGCTACACCTTC. Translating gives CASSLDAGAIYGYTF.

The gene calls are TRBV27 and TRBJ2-3; 7 positions agree with TRBD2. The CDR3 covers 16 residues. Germline CDR1 is MNHEY and CDR2 is SMNVEV (reference sequence). Trimming removed 2 bases from V and 4 bases from J; junction bases left unmatched: 9. This chain's CDR3 is CASSLVAGVPPDTQYF. CDR3 DNA sequence: TGTGCCAGCAGTTTAGTGGCGGGGGTACCACCAGATACGCAGTATTTT.

The V and J genes are TRBV20-1 and TRBJ1-5; 9 bases line up with TRBD1. The CDR3 is made up of 14 amino acids. With V trimmed by 2 bases and J by 5 bases, 4 bases remained unmatched. Germline CDR1 DFQATT, CDR2 SNEGSKA (reference sequence). CDR3 nucleotide sequence: TGCAGTGCTAGAAGAACAGGGGGCGATCAGCCCCAGCATTTT. Translating gives CSARRTGGDQPQHF.

This clonotype was counted a few times. The rearrangement links TRBV12-3 or TRBV12-4 to TRBJ2-2; D gene ambiguous. V was shortened by 5 bases and J by 5 bases, with 6 bases between the two germline ends. This CDR3 region has 12 residues. The CDR3 here is CASSRVTGELFF. CDR3 DNA: TGTGCCAGCAGTAGAGTAACCGGGGAGCTGTTTTTT.

This sequence joins TRBV5-1 and TRBJ2-7; D uncertain. This CDR3 is 16 amino acids long. Trimming took off 4 bases at V and 2 bases at J, with 19 bases between the two ends. CDR1 and CDR2 from the germline V gene are SGHRS and YFSETQ. The CDR3 DNA reads as TGCGCCAGCAGCCCCCTCACTGAACCTGGGGCCTACGAGCAGTACTTC. Encoded protein: CASSPLTEPGAYEQYF. The variable domain in full, completed from reference TRBV5-1 and TRBJ2-7, reads KAGVTQTPRYLIKTRGQQVTLSCSPISGHRSVSWYQQTPGQGLQFLFEYFSETQRNKGNFPGRFSGRQFSNSRSEMNVSTLELGDSALYLCASSPLTEPGAYEQYFGPGTRLTVT.

CDR3 protein: CASSLRGQTYYEQYF. DNA for the CDR3: TGTGCCAGCAGTTTAAGGGGGCAGACCTATTACGAGCAGTACTTC. The gene calls are TRBV27 and TRBJ2-7; 7 nucleotides align to TRBD1. The germline gives CDR1 MNHEY, CDR2 SMNVEV (reference sequence). V lost 2 bases and J lost 4; bases outside the gene matches: 8. This CDR3 is 15 amino acids long.

The chain carries TRBV15 and TRBJ1-4, with no clear D. CDR3 length equals 15 residues. CDR1 LNHNV and CDR2 YYDKDF come from the germline V gene (reference sequence). V was cut by 0 bases and J by 3 bases, with 8 bases left in between. The CDR3 DNA sequence: TGTGCCACCAGCAGAGATCCCGGCCCTAATGAAAAACTGTTTTTT. The encoded protein is CATSRDPGPNEKLFF.

The V gene is TRBV19, the J gene TRBJ2-4; D not resolved. The better agreement between TRBJ2-7 and the DNA end casts doubt on the J call. The CDR3 consists of 11 residues. CDR1 is LNHDA, CDR2 SQIVND, per germline (reference sequence). In nucleotides, the CDR3 is TGTGCCAGTAGTATAGCAGACGAGCAGTACTTC. Protein: CASSIADEQYF.

The chain employs TRBV12-3 or TRBV12-4 and TRBJ1-2; D is ambiguous. The length of the CDR3 is 14 residues. Trimming left V 6 bases short and J 4 bases short, with 15 bases between. The CDR3 protein is CASSLFPSTYGYTF. CDR3 bases: TGTGCCAGCAGCCTTTTTCCTTCGACCTATGGCTACACCTTC.

This clonotype was seen a handful of times. The rearrangement joins TRBV4-3 to TRBJ1-2, with D possibly being TRBD1 (5 bases). V was cut by 0 bases and J by 7 bases, with 15 bases left in between. This CDR3 spans 15 amino acids. Germline CDR1 reads LGHNA; CDR2 reads YSLEER. CDR3 coding DNA: TGCGCCAGCAGCCAAGAGGGACTTGGGGGTGGTGGCTACACCTTC. Protein: CASSQEGLGGGGYTF.

The J gene is TRBJ1-6, the V gene TRBV30; TRBD1 matches 7 bases. Germline V gene sequence: CDR1 GTSNPN, CDR2 SVGIG (reference sequence). V lost 3 bases, J lost 7 bases, and 6 bases stayed unmatched. This CDR3 has 14 residues. In nucleotides, the CDR3 is TGTGCCTGGAGCTCAGGGGGTCCAAATTCACCCCTCCACTTT. It codes for CAWSSGGPNSPLHF.

The chain uses TRBV29-1 and TRBJ2-1, with D perhaps TRBD2 (7 bases). The DNA matches TRBJ2-7 better at its end, which makes the J call doubtful. Looked up from germline, CDR1 is SQVTM and CDR2 is ANQGSEA. The CDR3 sequence is 13 residues long. The CDR3 loop reads CSVRGGSYNEQYF. CDR3 nucleotide sequence: TGCAGCGTCCGCGGGGGCTCCTACAATGAGCAGTACTTC.

CDR3 bases: TGTGCCAGCAGCCCGAGCGGACTAGCTAACACAGATACGCAGTATTTT. Its protein product is CASSPSGLANTDTQYF. This chain joins TRBV7-2 and TRBJ2-3; 8 nucleotides align to TRBD2. This CDR3 comprises 16 residues. Germline trimming cut 5 bases from V and 2 bases from J; bases unmatched to any gene: 9. Per germline, CDR1 SGHTA and CDR2 FQGNSA.

The table lists this clonotype with a count of one. This chain uses TRBV7-2 with TRBJ2-4; 8 bases are a match to TRBD2. The J call may not be correct, given that the DNA end is closer to TRBJ2-7. This CDR3 comprises 16 residues. Per germline, CDR1 SGHTA and CDR2 FQGNSA. The CDR3 DNA reads as TGTGCCAGCAGTCGTCGGTCAGCGGGGGTGACCTACGAGCAGTACTTC. Its protein product is CASSRRSAGVTYEQYF.

Turning to this clonotype: One end of the junction is discordant with germline, which a read error may explain. This chain uses TRBV5-5 with TRBJ1-2, with a tentative D call TRBD1 (6 bases). The CDR3 spans 13 residues. CDR1 and CDR2 from the germline V gene are SGHKS and YYEKEE (reference sequence). This CDR3 is CTSSTMGASGYTF. CDR3 nucleotide sequence: TGTACCAGCAGCACCATGGGGGCCTCTGGCTACACCTTC. Full variable domain (missing parts from reference TRBV5-5 and TRBJ1-2): DAGVTQSPTHLIKTRGQQVTLRCSPISGHKSVSWYQQVLGQGPQFIFQYYEKEERGRGNFPDRFSARQFPNYSSELNVNALLLGDSALYLCTSSTMGASGYTFGSGTRLTVV.

This clonotype was counted only a few times. This chain joins TRBV20-1 and TRBJ2-7; TRBD2 is a possible D gene (6 bases). The tail of the sequence fits TRBJ2-5 better, so the J call may be wrong. Germline CDR1 DFQATT, CDR2 SNEGSKA (reference sequence). This CDR3 region has 16 residues. The CDR3 DNA reads as TGCAGTGCTAGAACTACCACTAGCTTGGGTGGAGAGACCCAGTACTTC. Protein sequence: CSARTTTSLGGETQYF.

This sequence joins TRBV5-1 and TRBJ2-4, with TRBD1 identical over 10 bases. CDR3 size: 17 residues. Unmatched junction bases numbered 7, after V lost 4 bases and J lost 0 bases. Germline V CDR1 and CDR2: SGHRS, YFSETQ. The CDR3 loop is CASSTGQGLLAKNIQYF. For the CDR3, the DNA is TGCGCCAGCAGCACGGGACAGGGGTTACTAGCCAAAAACATTCAGTACTTC.

The rearrangement joins TRBV4-2 to TRBJ2-4, with TRBD1 matching over 7 bases. The J call may be in error: the DNA end matches TRBJ2-7 better. The CDR3 loop spans 14 amino acids. Germline CDR1 is LGHNA and CDR2 is YNFKEQ. Here the CDR3 DNA reads TGTGCCAGCAGCCAACAGACAGGGCCCTACGAGCAGTACTTC. This gives the protein CASSQQTGPYEQYF.

The chain uses TRBV20-1 and TRBJ2-5; 8 nucleotides align to TRBD2. The CDR3 extends over 14 amino acids. V dropped 8 bases and J dropped 5; count of bases not matched to a gene: 13. Germline values: CDR1 DFQATT, CDR2 SNEGSKA (reference sequence). In nucleotides, the CDR3 is TGCAGTAGTCTCAGCGGGGGCTTTCATGAGACCCAGTACTTC. As protein: CSSLSGGFHETQYF.